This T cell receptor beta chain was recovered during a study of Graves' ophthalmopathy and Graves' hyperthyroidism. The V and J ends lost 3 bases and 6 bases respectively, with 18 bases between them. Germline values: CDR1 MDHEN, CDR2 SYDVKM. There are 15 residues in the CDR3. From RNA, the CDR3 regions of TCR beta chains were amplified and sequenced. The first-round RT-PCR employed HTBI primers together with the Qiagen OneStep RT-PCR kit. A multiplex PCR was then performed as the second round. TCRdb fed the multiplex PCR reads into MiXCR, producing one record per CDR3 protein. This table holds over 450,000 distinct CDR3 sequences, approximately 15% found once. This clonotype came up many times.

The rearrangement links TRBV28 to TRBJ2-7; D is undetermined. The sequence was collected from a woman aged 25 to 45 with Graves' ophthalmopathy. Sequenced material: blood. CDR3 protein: CASSFFENLVTEQYF. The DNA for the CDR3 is TGTGCCAGCAGTTTCTTCGAGAACCTCGTAACCGAGCAGTACTTC.